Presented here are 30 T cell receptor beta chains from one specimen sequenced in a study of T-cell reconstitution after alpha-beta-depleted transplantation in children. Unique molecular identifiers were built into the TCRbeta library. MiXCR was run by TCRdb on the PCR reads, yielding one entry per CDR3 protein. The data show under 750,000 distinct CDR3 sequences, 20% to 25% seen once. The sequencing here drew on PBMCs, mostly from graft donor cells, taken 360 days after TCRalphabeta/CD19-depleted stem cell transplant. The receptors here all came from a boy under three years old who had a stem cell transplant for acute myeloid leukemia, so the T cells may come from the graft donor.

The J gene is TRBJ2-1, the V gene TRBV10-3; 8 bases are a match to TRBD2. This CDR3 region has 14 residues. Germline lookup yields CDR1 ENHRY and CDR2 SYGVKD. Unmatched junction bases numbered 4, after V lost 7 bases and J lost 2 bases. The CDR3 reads CAIKAGVAYNEQFF. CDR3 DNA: TGTGCCATCAAAGCGGGGGTTGCCTACAATGAGCAGTTCTTC.

DNA for the CDR3: TGCAGTGCTATGTGGGGTCGGGAAAAACTGTTTTTT. Translating gives CSAMWGREKLFF. This sequence joins TRBV20-1 and TRBJ1-4; no reliable D call. The germline CDR1 and CDR2 sequences are DFQATT and SNEGSKA (reference sequence). Deletions cut 4 bases from V and 8 bases from J, with 11 bases between. The CDR3 runs 12 residues.

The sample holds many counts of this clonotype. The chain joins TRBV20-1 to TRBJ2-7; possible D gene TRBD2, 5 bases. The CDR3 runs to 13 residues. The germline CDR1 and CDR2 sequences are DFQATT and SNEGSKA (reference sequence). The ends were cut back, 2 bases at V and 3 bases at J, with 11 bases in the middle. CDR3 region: CSARTGSSYEQYF. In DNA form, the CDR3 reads TGCAGTGCTAGAACGGGATCTAGCTACGAGCAGTACTTC.

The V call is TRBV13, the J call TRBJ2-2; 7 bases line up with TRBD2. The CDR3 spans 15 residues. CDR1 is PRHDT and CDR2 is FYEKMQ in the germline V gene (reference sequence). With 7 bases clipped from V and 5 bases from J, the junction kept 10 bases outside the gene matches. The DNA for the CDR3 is TGTGCCAGCACCACCCCCGGGGAGGGGACCGGGGAGCTGTTTTTT. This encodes CASTTPGEGTGELFF.

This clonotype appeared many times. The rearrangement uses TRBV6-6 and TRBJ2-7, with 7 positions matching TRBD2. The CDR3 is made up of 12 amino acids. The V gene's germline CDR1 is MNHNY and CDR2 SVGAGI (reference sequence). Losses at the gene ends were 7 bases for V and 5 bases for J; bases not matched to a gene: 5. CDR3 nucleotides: TGTGCCAGCAAAGGAGCGGGGCACGAGCAGTACGTC. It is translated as CASKGAGHEQYV.

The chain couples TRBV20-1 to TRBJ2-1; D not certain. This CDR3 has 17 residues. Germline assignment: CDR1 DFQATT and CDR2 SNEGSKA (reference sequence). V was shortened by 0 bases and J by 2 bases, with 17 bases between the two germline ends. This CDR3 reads CSARDLKASSPYNEQFF. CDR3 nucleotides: TGCAGTGCTAGAGATCTAAAGGCTTCCTCTCCCTACAATGAGCAGTTCTTC.

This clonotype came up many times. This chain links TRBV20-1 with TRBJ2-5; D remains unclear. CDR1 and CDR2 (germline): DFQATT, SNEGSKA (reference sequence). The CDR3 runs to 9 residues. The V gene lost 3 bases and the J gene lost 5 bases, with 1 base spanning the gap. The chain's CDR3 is CSARETQYF. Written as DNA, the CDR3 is TGCAGTGCTAGGGAGACCCAGTACTTC.

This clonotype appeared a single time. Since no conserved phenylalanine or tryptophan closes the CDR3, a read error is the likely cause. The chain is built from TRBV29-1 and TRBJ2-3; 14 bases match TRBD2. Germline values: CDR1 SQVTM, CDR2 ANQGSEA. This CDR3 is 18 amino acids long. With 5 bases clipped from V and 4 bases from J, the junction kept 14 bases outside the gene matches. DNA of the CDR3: TGCAGCGTTCGGGGTGGGACTAGCGGGGGCCAATCCCCAGATACGCAGTATGTT. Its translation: CSVRGGTSGGQSPDTQYV.

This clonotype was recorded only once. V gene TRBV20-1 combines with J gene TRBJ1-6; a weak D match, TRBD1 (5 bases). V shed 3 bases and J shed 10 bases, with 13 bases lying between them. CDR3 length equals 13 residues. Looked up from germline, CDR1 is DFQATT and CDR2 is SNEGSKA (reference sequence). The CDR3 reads CSARETEGSPLHF. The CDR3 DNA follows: TGCAGTGCTAGGGAGACAGAAGGGTCACCCCTCCACTTT.

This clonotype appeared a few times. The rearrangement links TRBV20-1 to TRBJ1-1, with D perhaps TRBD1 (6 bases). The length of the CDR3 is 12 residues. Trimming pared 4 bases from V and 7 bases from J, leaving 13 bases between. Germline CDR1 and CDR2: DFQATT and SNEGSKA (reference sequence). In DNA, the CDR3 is TGCAGTGCTAAAACAGGGAGTATTGAAGCTTTCTTT. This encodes CSAKTGSIEAFF.

The CDR3: CASSQEGRTSGANVLTF. The CDR3 DNA reads as TGTGCCAGCAGCCAAGAGGGCAGAACTTCTGGGGCCAACGTCCTGACTTTC. V usage is TRBV3-1 and J usage is TRBJ2-6; D gene uncertain. Trimming pared 0 bases from V and 1 base from J, leaving 10 bases between. This CDR3 has 17 amino acids. Germline assignment: CDR1 LGHDT and CDR2 YNNKEL (reference sequence).

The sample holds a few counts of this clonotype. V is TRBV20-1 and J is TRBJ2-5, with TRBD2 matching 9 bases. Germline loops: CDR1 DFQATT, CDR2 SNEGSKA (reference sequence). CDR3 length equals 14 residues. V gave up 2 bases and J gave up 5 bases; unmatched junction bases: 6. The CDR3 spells CSARKASGDETQYF. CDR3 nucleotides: TGCAGTGCTAGAAAGGCTAGCGGGGACGAGACCCAGTACTTC.

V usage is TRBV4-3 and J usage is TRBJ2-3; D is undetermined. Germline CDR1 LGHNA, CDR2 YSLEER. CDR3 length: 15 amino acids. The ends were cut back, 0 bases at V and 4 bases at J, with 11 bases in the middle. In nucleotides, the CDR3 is TGCGCCAGCAGCCAAGATGCCAGGATCCCAGATACGCAGTATTTT. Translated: CASSQDARIPDTQYF.

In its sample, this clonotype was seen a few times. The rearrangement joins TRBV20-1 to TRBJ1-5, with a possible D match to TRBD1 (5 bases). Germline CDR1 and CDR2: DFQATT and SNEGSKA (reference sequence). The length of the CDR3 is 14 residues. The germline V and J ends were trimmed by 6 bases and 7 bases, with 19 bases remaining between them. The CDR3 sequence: CSASTSGSWQPQHF. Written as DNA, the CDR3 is TGCAGTGCGTCCACCTCAGGGAGTTGGCAGCCCCAGCATTTT.

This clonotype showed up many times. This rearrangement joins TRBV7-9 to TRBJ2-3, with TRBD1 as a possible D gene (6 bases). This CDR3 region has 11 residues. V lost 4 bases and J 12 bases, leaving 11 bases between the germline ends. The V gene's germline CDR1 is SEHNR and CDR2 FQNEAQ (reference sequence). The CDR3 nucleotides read TGTGCCAGCAGCTCCCAGGGGCCCCAGTATTTT. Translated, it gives CASSSQGPQYF.

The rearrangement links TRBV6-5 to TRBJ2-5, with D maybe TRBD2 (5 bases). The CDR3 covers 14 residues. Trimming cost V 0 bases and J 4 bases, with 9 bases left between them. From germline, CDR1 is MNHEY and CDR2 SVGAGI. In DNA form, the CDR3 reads TGTGCCAGCAGTTACTCAGTGGGGAGAGAGACCCAGTACTTC. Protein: CASSYSVGRETQYF.

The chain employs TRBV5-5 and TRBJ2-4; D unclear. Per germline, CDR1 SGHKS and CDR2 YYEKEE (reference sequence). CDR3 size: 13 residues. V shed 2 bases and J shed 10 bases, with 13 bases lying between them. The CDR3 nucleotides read TGTGCCAGCAGCTTTCGGGTCCCAAATATTCAGTACTTC. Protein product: CASSFRVPNIQYF.

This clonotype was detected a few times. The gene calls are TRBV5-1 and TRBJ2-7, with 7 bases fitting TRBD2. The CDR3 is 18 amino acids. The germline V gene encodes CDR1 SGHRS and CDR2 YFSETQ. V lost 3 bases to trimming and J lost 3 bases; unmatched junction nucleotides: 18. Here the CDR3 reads CASSSDIAGDLRSYEQYF. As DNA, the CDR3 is TGCGCCAGCAGCTCGGATATTGCGGGGGATTTACGCAGCTACGAGCAGTACTTC.

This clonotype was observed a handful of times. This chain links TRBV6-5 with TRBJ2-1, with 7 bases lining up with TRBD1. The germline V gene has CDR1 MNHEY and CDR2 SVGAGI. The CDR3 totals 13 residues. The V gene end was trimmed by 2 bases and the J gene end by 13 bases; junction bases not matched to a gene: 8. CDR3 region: CASSYDRVGRQFF. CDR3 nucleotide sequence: TGTGCCAGCAGTTACGACAGGGTGGGCCGACAGTTCTTC.

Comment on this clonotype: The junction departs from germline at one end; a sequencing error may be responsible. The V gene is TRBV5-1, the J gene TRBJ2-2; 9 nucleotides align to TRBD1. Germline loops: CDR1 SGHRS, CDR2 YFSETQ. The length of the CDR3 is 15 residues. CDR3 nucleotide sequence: TGCGCCAGCAGATTGGGACAGGGAGGCACCGGGGAGCTGTTTTTT. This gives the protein CASRLGQGGTGELFF.

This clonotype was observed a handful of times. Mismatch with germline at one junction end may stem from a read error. CDR3 sequence (DNA): TGTGCCAGCAGCCTAGAGTGGGACACCCAAGAGACCCAGTACTTC. Translation: CASSLEWDTQETQYF. This sequence joins TRBV11-2 and TRBJ2-5, with D perhaps TRBD1 (6 bases). This CDR3 spans 15 amino acids. The germline V gene has CDR1 SGHAT and CDR2 FQNNGV.

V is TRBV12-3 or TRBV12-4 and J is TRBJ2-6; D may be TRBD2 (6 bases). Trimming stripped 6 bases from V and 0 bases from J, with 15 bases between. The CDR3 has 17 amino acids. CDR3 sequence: CASRLRNGGSGANVLTF. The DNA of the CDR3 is TGTGCCAGCAGATTAAGGAACGGGGGCTCTGGGGCCAACGTCCTGACTTTC.

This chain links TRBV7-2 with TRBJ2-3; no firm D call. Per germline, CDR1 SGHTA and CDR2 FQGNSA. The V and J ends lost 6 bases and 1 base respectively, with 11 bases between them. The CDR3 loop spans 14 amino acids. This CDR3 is CASRPNTGTDTQYF. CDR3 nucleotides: TGTGCCAGCAGACCGAACACTGGCACAGATACGCAGTATTTT.

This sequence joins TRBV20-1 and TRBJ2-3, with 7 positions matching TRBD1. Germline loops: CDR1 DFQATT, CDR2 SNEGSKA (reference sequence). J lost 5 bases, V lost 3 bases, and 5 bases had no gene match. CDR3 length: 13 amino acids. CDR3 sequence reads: CSASEGALDTQYF. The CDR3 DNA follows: TGCAGTGCTAGCGAGGGGGCATTAGATACGCAGTATTTT.

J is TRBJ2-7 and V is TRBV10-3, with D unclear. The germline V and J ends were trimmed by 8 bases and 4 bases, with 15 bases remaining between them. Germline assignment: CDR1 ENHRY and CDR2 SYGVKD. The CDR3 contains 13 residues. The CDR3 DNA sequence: TGTGCCATCGCAAGGGAAATTGGTTACGAGCAGTACGTC. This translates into CAIAREIGYEQYV.

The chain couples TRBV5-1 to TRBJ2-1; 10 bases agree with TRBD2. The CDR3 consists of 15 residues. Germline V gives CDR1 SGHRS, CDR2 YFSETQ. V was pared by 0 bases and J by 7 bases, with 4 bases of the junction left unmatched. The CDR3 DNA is TGCGCCAGCAGCTTGGCACTAGCGGGGACGAATGAGCAGTTCTTC. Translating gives CASSLALAGTNEQFF.

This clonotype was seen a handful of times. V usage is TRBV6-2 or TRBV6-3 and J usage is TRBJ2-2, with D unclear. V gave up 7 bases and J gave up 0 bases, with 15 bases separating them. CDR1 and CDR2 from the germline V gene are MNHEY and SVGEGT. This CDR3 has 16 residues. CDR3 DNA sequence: TGTGCCAGCACCCAAGTGGGCAGAGCGAACACCGGGGAGCTGTTTTTT. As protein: CASTQVGRANTGELFF.

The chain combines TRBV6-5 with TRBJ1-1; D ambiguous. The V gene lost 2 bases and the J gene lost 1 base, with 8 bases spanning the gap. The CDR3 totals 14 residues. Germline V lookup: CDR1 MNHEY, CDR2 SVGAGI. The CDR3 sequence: CASSYTVTNTEAFF. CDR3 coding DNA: TGTGCCAGCAGTTACACTGTTACGAACACTGAAGCTTTCTTT.

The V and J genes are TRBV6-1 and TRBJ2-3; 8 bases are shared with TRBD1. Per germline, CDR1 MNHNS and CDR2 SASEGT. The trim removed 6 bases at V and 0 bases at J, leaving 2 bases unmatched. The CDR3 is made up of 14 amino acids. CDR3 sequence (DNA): TGTGCCAGCAGGGACAGGGCTAGCACAGATACGCAGTATTTT. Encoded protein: CASRDRASTDTQYF.

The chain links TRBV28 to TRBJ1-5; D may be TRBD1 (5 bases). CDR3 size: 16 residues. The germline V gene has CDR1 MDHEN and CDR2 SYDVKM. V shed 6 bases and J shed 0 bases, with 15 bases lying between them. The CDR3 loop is CASSPRGTLSNQPQHF. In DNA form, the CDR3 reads TGTGCCAGCAGCCCCCGGGGGACCCTTAGCAATCAGCCCCAGCATTTT.